A selection of T cell receptor beta chains follows, all from one sample in a study of blood T cell repertoires in COVID-19. Generated by immunoSEQ multiplex PCR, the TCRdb table keeps only in-frame clones and is missing some. The sample includes approximately 470,000 clones, 75% to 90% of them seen just once. Sample: PBMCs or T cells enriched from blood (not recorded which). Receptor source: a woman aged 18 to 35 who had recovered from COVID-19. CDR3s include the opening cysteine and the closing phenylalanine or tryptophan. The D gene is left open where the match is weak. The size field is filled for only some rows; it gives once, few, many or a size class.

>TRBJ2-7|TRBV5-4|.|TRBD2
TGTGCCAGCAGCTTAGAGACTAGCGGGGGCCTAAAGCAGTACTTC
CASSLETSGGLKQYF
>TRBJ1-4|TRBV4-2|.|TRBD1
TGTGCCAGCAGCCAAGAACATACAGGGGGCAGTGGCTGGGAAAAACTGTTTTTT
CASSQEHTGGSGWEKLFF
>TRBJ1-1|TRBV19|.|.
TGTGCCAGTAGTATAGATGCGGTGATGAACACTGAAGCTTTCTTT
CASSIDAVMNTEAFF
>TRBJ2-7|TRBV9|.|TRBD1
TGTGCCAGCAGCCCATGGACAGGGGTGGGCTACGAGCAGTACTTC
CASSPWTGVGYEQYF
>TRBJ1-4|TRBV7-2|.|.
TGTGCCAGCAGCTTAGGCGGGGATGAAAAACTGTTTTTT
CASSLGGDEKLFF
>TRBJ2-3|TRBV11-2|.|.
TGTGCCAGCAGCTTAGATGGCCAGGGGCTTGCAACGCAGTATTTT
CASSLDGQGLATQYF
>TRBJ1-4|TRBV7-2|.|.
TGTGCCAGCAGCTTAATGGCATCGCCGGAAAAACTGTTTTTT
CASSLMASPEKLFF
>TRBJ2-7|TRBV7-8|.|TRBD2
TGTGCCAGCAGCTTAGAAAGCGGGGGCTACGAGCAGTACTTC
CASSLESGGYEQYF
>TRBJ1-3|TRBV30|.|.
TGTGCCTGGAGTGTTCAGGGTATCTCTGGAAACACCATATATTTT
CAWSVQGISGNTIYF
>TRBJ1-1|TRBV12-3/TRBV12-4|.|TRBD1
TGTGCCAGCACGCATGCCGGGACAGGGTTCTTTCTCTTT
CASTHAGTGFFLF
>TRBJ1-1|TRBV2|.|TRBD1
TGTGCCAGCAAAAAACAGGGGTCCACTGAAGCTTTCTTT
CASKKQGSTEAFF
>TRBJ1-1|TRBV19|.|.
TGTGCCAGTAACCCCCACGGCACAGAGAACACTGAAGCTTTCTTT
CASNPHGTENTEAFF
>TRBJ1-5|TRBV6-6|.|TRBD1
TGTGCCAGCAGTTTCTCACAGGGGGCCCAGCCCCAGCATTTT
CASSFSQGAQPQHF
>TRBJ2-7|TRBV19|.|TRBD1
TGTGCCAGTAGTATGGGTCCCGGACAGGGGCGCCAAGAATCCATCGAGCAGTACTTC
CASSMGPGQGRQESIEQYF
>TRBJ1-6|TRBV28|.|TRBD1
TGTGCCAGCAGTTCCCCCGGGACAGGGAATTCACCCCTCCACTTT
CASSSPGTGNSPLHF
>TRBJ1-1|TRBV19|.|.
TGTGCCAGTAGTATCCGTGGGGGAGGGACTGAAGCTTTCTTT
CASSIRGGGTEAFF
>TRBJ1-1|TRBV25-1|.|TRBD1
TGTGCCAGCAGTGAAGGAATCGGGACAGGCCTCCTGAACACTGAAGCTTTCTTT
CASSEGIGTGLLNTEAFF
>TRBJ1-1|TRBV2|.|.
TGTGCCAGCAGTGGACAGCTGAACACTGAAGCTTTCTTT
CASSGQLNTEAFF
>TRBJ1-5|TRBV7-9|.|.
TGTGCCAGCAGCTTAGATTTCGGGTCGCCCGGCAGCAATCAGCCCCAGCATTTT
CASSLDFGSPGSNQPQHF
>TRBJ1-2|TRBV6-4|.|.
TGTGCCAGCAGTGAGGCTTTTAGCACTTCTCTGGATGGCTACACCTTC
CASSEAFSTSLDGYTF
>TRBJ1-1|TRBV2|.|TRBD1
TGTGCCAGCAGCGGGGAAGACAGGGGAGGAGAAGCTTTCTTT
CASSGEDRGGEAFF
>TRBJ1-6|TRBV12-3/TRBV12-4|.|.
TGTGCCAGCAGAACAGGGTTCGATTCACCCCTCCACTTT
CASRTGFDSPLHF
>TRBJ2-2|TRBV7-7|.|TRBD1
TGTGCTAGCAGCCCCCTCCGACAGGGGGCCGGCACCGGGGAGCTGTTTTTT
CASSPLRQGAGTGELFF
>TRBJ1-2|TRBV28|.|.
TGTGCCAGCAGTTTAGGGGCAGGGGCATCTGGCTACACCTTC
CASSLGAGASGYTF
>TRBJ1-6|TRBV18|.|.
TGTGCCAGCTCCCCTAGGGACTTCCGAAATTCACCCCTCCACTTT
CASSPRDFRNSPLHF
>TRBJ1-2|TRBV9|.|TRBD1
TGTGCCAGCAGCGTAGGGACAGGGGGTTTCTATGGCTACACCTTC
CASSVGTGGFYGYTF
>TRBJ1-1|TRBV9|.|.
TGTGCCAGCAGCGTTGGAACAGGGTACGGTGAAGCTTTCTTT
CASSVGTGYGEAFF
>TRBJ1-4|TRBV27|.|TRBD1
TGTGCCAGCATCAATGACCGGACAGGGGGCTATACTAATGAAAAACTGTTTTTT
CASINDRTGGYTNEKLFF
>TRBJ1-2|TRBV7-8|few|.
TGTGCCAGCAGCCCCGCCGGATGGGCCGAAAGCCGGGGCTATGGCTACACCTTC
CASSPAGWAESRGYGYTF
>TRBJ1-3|TRBV28|.|TRBD1
TGTGCCAGCAGATCGAGAGGACAGGGGTCTGGAAACACCATATATTTT
CASRSRGQGSGNTIYF
>TRBJ2-7|TRBV2|.|TRBD1
TGTGCCAGCAGTGACCGGGACAGTCTCTACGAGCAGTACTTC
CASSDRDSLYEQYF
>TRBJ1-2|TRBV30|.|.
TGTGCCTGGGACAGAGGAGAAAGCGGGGGCTACACCTTC
CAWDRGESGGYTF
>TRBJ1-2|TRBV6-2/TRBV6-3|.|.
TGTGCCAGCAGTTATGGGGGGGCCACGGGAGATGGCTACACCTTC
CASSYGGATGDGYTF